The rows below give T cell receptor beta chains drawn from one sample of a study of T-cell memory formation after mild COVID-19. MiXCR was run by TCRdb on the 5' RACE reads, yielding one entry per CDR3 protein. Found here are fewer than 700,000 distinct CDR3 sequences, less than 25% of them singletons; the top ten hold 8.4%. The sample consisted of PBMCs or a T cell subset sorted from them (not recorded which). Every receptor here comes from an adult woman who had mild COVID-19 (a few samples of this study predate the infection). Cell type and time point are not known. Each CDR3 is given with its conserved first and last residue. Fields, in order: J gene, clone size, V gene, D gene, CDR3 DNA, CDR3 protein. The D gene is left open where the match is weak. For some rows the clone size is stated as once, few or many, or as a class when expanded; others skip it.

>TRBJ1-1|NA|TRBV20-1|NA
TGCAGTGCTAGAGAACAGCCGATGAACACTGAAGCTTTCTTT
CSAREQPMNTEAFF
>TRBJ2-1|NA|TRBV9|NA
TGTGCCAGCAGCCCAGAAAGTAGCATCAATGAGCAGTTCTTC
CASSPESSINEQFF
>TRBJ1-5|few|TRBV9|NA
TGTGCCAGCAGCGTAGTCGACAGCGCGTTCGATCAGCCCCAGCATTTT
CASSVVDSAFDQPQHF
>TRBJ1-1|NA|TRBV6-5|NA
TGTGCCAGCAGGCGGATAGGGGCCAACACTGAAGCTTTCTTT
CASRRIGANTEAFF
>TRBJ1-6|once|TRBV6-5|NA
TGTGCCAGCAGTCCAACGATAATTGGCGCGGATTCACCCCTCCACTTT
CASSPTIIGADSPLHF
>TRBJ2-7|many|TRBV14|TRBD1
TGTGCCAGCAGCCTGGGACAGGGTTACTCCTACGAGCAGTACTTC
CASSLGQGYSYEQYF
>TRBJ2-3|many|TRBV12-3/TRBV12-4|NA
TGTGCCAGCAGTTTAACTAGACAGCTGCGCGATACGCAGTATTTT
CASSLTRQLRDTQYF
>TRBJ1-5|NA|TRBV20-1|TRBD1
TGCAGTGCGCGTCTTAGACAGGGACCTGGGGGCAATCAGCCCCAGCATTTT
CSARLRQGPGGNQPQHF
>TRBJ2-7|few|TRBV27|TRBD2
TGTGCCAGCAGTTCACCGGGACTAGCGGTCTACGAGCAGTACTTC
CASSSPGLAVYEQYF
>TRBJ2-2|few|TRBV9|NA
TGTGCCAGCAGCGCGAGGACCAGACCGTCCGGGGAGCTGTTTTTT
CASSARTRPSGELFF
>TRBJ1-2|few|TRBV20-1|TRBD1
TGCAGTGCTAGAAGGGACAGGGGGAAATGGGGCTACACCTTC
CSARRDRGKWGYTF
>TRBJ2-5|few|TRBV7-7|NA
TGTGCTAGCAGCTTTACCGGGGAAGAGACCCAGTACTTC
CASSFTGEETQYF
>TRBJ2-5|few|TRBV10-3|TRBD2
TGTGCCATCAGTCGGACTCTCGGGGGGGAGACCCAGTACTTC
CAISRTLGGETQYF
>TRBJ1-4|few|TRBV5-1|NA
TGCGCCAGCAGCTTGTCCGGGGGAGTGGAGAAACTGTTTTTT
CASSLSGGVEKLFF
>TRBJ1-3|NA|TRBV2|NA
TGTGCCAGCAGCGCCAACTCCCTTATATCTGGAAACACCATATATTTT
CASSANSLISGNTIYF
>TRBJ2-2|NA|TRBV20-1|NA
TGCAGTGCTAGAGCCGAATCAGGGAAACTGGCGAACACCGGGGAGCTGTTTTTT
CSARAESGKLANTGELFF
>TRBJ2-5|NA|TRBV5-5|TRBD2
TGTGCCAGCAGCGTTGGGAGGGGTCAAGAGACCCAGTACTTC
CASSVGRGQETQYF
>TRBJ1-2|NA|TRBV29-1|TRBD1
TGCAGCGTTGCCCGGACAGGGTATGGCTACACCTTC
CSVARTGYGYTF
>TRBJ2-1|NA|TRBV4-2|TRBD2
TGTGCCAGCAGCCAGTCTAGAGCGGGGGGGCCATACAATGAGCAGTTCTTC
CASSQSRAGGPYNEQFF
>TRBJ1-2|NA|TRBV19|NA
TGTGCCAGCCCGACGGGGGGGGGCATCTATGGCTACACCTTC
CASPTGGGIYGYTF
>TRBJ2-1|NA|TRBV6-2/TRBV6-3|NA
TGTGCCAGCAACAGTTTTTACAATGAGCAGTTCTTC
CASNSFYNEQFF
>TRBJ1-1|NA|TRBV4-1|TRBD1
TGCGCCAGCAGCCACCCAGGGGGGCCGGAAGCTTTCTTT
CASSHPGGPEAFF
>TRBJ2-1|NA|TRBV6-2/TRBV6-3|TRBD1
TGTGCCAGCGGACGCTCGGGACAGGGGGTCAATGAGCAGTTCTTC
CASGRSGQGVNEQFF
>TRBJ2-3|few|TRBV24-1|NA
TGTGCCACCAGTGAGAACCTAGCGCCGGATACGCAGTATTTT
CATSENLAPDTQYF
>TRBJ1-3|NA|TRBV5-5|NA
TGTGCCAGCAGCCAGAGCGGGACACCCGCAGGAAACACCATATATTTT
CASSQSGTPAGNTIYF
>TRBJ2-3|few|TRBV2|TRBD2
TGTGCCAGCAGAGCTACTAGCGGAGCTAGCACAGATACGCAGTATTTT
CASRATSGASTDTQYF
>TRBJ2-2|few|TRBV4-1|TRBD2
TGCGCCAGCAGCCGGGGACTAGCGGGAGACTCCACCGGGGAGCTGTTTTTT
CASSRGLAGDSTGELFF
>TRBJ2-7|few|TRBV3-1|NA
TGTGCCAGCAGCCAACTTGGGAACGAGCAGTACTTC
CASSQLGNEQYF
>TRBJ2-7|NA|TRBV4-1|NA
TGCGCCAGCAGCCAACAACAGCACGCCGGGACCTCAACCTACGAGCAGTACTTC
CASSQQQHAGTSTYEQYF
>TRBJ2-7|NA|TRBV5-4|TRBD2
TGTGCCAGCAGCTTGGGAGGTCTAGCGGGAGTTCCCCTCGAGCAGTACTTC
CASSLGGLAGVPLEQYF
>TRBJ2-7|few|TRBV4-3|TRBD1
TGCGCCAGCAGCCAAGACTTTGACAGGGGCGGCTACGAGCAGTACTTC
CASSQDFDRGGYEQYF
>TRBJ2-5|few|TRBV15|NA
TGTGCCACCAGCAGAGTGGCCCGGGAGACCCAGTACTTC
CATSRVARETQYF
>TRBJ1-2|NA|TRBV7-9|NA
TGTGCCAGCAGCTTAATGGGGCAGAGGGACTATGGCTACACCTTC
CASSLMGQRDYGYTF
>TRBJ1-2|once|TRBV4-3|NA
TGCGCCAGCAGCCGTTCCGGGACATCTAACTATGGCTACACCTTC
CASSRSGTSNYGYTF
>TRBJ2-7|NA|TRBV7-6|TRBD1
TGTGCCAGCAGCGAAGGAAGCCAGGGGGCTTACGAGCAGTACTTC
CASSEGSQGAYEQYF
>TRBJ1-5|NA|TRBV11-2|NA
TGTGCCAGCAGCTTAACAGGGCCTCAGCCCCAGCATTTT
CASSLTGPQPQHF
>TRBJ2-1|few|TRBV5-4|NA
TGTGCCAGCAGCTGGGGACTGCCCCTCTGGGATGAGCAGTTCTTC
CASSWGLPLWDEQFF
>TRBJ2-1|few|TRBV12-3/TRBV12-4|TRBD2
TGTGCCAGCAGATCCGGGACTAGCGCGTACAATGAGCAGTTCTTC
CASRSGTSAYNEQFF
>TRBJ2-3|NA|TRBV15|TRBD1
TGTGCCACCAGCAGAGATACGCAGGGGGTTAGCACAGATACGCAGTATTTT
CATSRDTQGVSTDTQYF
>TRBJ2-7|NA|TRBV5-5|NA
TGTGCCAGCCACCGACAGCTAACCTACGAGCAGTACTTC
CASHRQLTYEQYF
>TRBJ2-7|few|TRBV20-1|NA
TGCAGTGCCACAGACTCCGGGCACCTCTACGAGCAGTACTTC
CSATDSGHLYEQYF
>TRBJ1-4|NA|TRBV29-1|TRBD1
TGCAGCGTTGAACGACAGGGAGATGAAAAACTGTTTTTT
CSVERQGDEKLFF
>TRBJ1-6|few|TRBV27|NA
TGTGCCAGCAGTTTATCGGACACCCCACCCCTCCACTTT
CASSLSDTPPLHF
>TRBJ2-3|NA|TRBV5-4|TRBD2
TGTGCCAGCAGCTGGGGGACTACGGAGGGAGATACGCAGTATTTT
CASSWGTTEGDTQYF
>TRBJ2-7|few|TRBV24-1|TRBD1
TGTGCCACCAGTGATGGGACAGGGGAGAGCTCCGAGCAGTACTTC
CATSDGTGESSEQYF
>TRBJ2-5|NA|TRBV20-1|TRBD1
TGCAGTGCTAGATCAGGGGGCAGGGAGACCCAGTACTTC
CSARSGGRETQYF
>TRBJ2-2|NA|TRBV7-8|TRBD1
TGTGCCAGCAGCTTAGGTCCGTATAGGACAGGGGCGAACACCGGGGAGCTGTTTTTT
CASSLGPYRTGANTGELFF
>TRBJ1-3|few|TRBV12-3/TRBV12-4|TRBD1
TGTGCCATCTCGGACAGGGTTAACACCATATATTTT
CAISDRVNTIYF
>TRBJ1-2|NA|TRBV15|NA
TGTGCCACCAGCAGAGATTTGGCCGACTATGGCTACACCTTC
CATSRDLADYGYTF
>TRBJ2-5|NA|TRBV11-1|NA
TGTGCCAGCAGCCAAAACGACAGACAAGAGACCCAGTACTTC
CASSQNDRQETQYF
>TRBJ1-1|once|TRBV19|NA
TGTGCCACCAGGACTGTAGGTGAAGCTTTCTTT
CATRTVGEAFF
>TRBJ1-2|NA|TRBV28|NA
TGTGCCAGCACCTCGCCGGGCGGGACCGGCTATGGCTACACCTTC
CASTSPGGTGYGYTF
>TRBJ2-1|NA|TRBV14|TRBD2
TGTGCCAGCAGCCAAGTTTCCGGGACTAGCGGCGAGCAGTTCTTC
CASSQVSGTSGEQFF
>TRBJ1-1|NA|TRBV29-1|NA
TGCAGCGTTGAGGCAGGGGACACTGAAGCTTTCTTT
CSVEAGDTEAFF